A selection of T cell receptor beta chains follows, all from one sample in a study of beta chain features in type 1 diabetes. TCRdb's table, derived via immunoSEQ multiplex PCR, lists solely in-frame clones and lacks some. The data hold just over 450,000 clones, with 25% to 35% observed a single time. What was sequenced was naive CD4+ T cells from blood. The receptors originated from a man younger than 35 in good health. Both conserved end residues are part of each CDR3. A D gene is named only where the DNA matches it firmly. A row's size may be missing; if present it is once, few, many or a size class.

v_call,d_call,clone_size,j_call,cdr3_nt,cdr3_aa
TRBV10-3,-,-,TRBJ1-1,TGTGCCATCAGTGAGATGAACACTGAAGCTTTCTTT,CAISEMNTEAFF
TRBV11-2,-,-,TRBJ2-1,TGTGCCAGCAGCTTAGAGCTAGCGTTATACAATGAGCAGTTCTTC,CASSLELALYNEQFF
TRBV29-1,-,-,TRBJ2-1,TGCAGCGGCGCGGGACTCTCCTACAATGAGCAGTTCTTC,CSGAGLSYNEQFF
TRBV30,TRBD1,-,TRBJ1-1,TGTGCCTGGAGTTACGGGACAGGGGGAAGGACTGAAGCTTTCTTT,CAWSYGTGGRTEAFF
TRBV7-8,TRBD1,few,TRBJ2-1,TGTGCCAGCAGCGGAGGACAGGGGAGCTCCTACAATGAGCAGTTCTTC,CASSGGQGSSYNEQFF
TRBV4-3,-,-,TRBJ1-1,TGCGCCAGCAGCCGATCCATTCAAAGCACTGAAGCTTTCTTT,CASSRSIQSTEAFF
TRBV14,-,once,TRBJ1-1,TGTGCCAGCAGCCAAGATCAGCACACTGAAGCTTTCTTT,CASSQDQHTEAFF
TRBV30,TRBD1,few,TRBJ1-1,TGTGCCTGGAACGAACAGGGGGCGGGTGCTTTCTTT,CAWNEQGAGAFF
TRBV29-1,TRBD1,few,TRBJ2-2,TGCAGCGGGTCGGGACAGGTCAACACCGGGGAGCTGTTTTTT,CSGSGQVNTGELFF
TRBV7-2,-,-,TRBJ2-3,TGTGCCAGCAGCGAAAATACGCAGTATTTT,CASSENTQYF
TRBV27,TRBD1,few,TRBJ2-7,TGTGCCAGTCGCTCAGGGACAGCTTACGAGCAGTACTTC,CASRSGTAYEQYF
TRBV6-5,-,-,TRBJ2-7,TGTGCCAGCAGCCGACCCAAGGGTGACGAGCAGTACTTC,CASSRPKGDEQYF
TRBV9,-,-,TRBJ2-3,TGTGCCAGCAGCGAGAGGGGAGGCGGGTCCGTTTTTTCGCAGTATTTT,CASSERGGGSVFSQYF
TRBV7-2,-,-,TRBJ2-1,TGTGCCAGCAGCTGGTACAATGAGCAGTTCTTC,CASSWYNEQFF
TRBV30,TRBD1,few,TRBJ2-2,TGTGCCTGGAGTATACGGAACAGGGGTTTCTTGTCCGGGGAGCTGTTTTTT,CAWSIRNRGFLSGELFF
TRBV14,-,-,TRBJ2-7,TGTGCCAGCAGTCCCCGGGGGACCTACGAGCAGTACTTC,CASSPRGTYEQYF
TRBV14,-,-,TRBJ2-5,TGTGCCAGCAGCCAGAACAGCCAAGAGACCCAGTACTTC,CASSQNSQETQYF
TRBV30,-,few,TRBJ2-1,TGTGCCTGGAGTGGTAGGCCACGCTCCTACAATGAGCAGTTCTTC,CAWSGRPRSYNEQFF
TRBV18,-,-,TRBJ2-3,TGTGCCAGCTCACCCCAACTAGATGGCACAGATACGCAGTATTTT,CASSPQLDGTDTQYF
TRBV7-2,TRBD1,-,TRBJ2-1,TGTGCCAGCAGCGCAGACAGGGGCAATGAGCAGTTCTTC,CASSADRGNEQFF
TRBV6-6,-,-,TRBJ2-5,TGTGCCAGCAGTTACGTGGAACGAGAGACCCAGTACTTC,CASSYVERETQYF
TRBV10-3,-,-,TRBJ2-2,TGTGCCATCAAGGAGGGATTCACGGACGGGGAGCTGTTTTTT,CAIKEGFTDGELFF
TRBV6-5,TRBD1,-,TRBJ2-5,TGTGCCAGCAAGGACAGGGTTGGCCAAGAGACCCAGTACTTC,CASKDRVGQETQYF
TRBV5-4,TRBD2,few,TRBJ2-7,TGTGCCAGCAGCCCACCGGGCGGGAGGGCCGAGTACGAGCAGTACTTC,CASSPPGGRAEYEQYF
TRBV6-1,-,few,TRBJ2-4,TGTGCCAGCAGTGATTCGGGGCTTGGGAACATTCAGTACTTC,CASSDSGLGNIQYF
TRBV7-2,-,few,TRBJ2-6,TGTGCCAGCAGCTTAAACCCAGTCGTCTCTGGGGCCAACGTCCTGACTTTC,CASSLNPVVSGANVLTF
TRBV9,-,-,TRBJ2-1,TGTGCCAGCAGCGTAAATTCAGGGTCCTACAATGAGCAGTTCTTC,CASSVNSGSYNEQFF
TRBV12-5,-,few,TRBJ2-1,TGTGCTAGTGGTTTTGGTAGCGGACCTTTAGGTGAGCAGTTCTTC,CASGFGSGPLGEQFF
TRBV2,-,-,TRBJ1-5,TGTGCCAGCAGTGTCGTGGAGGAATCCCAGCATTTT,CASSVVEESQHF
TRBV4-3,-,few,TRBJ2-3,TGCGCCAGCAGCCAAGATATGGTGGAAACAGATACGCAGTATTTT,CASSQDMVETDTQYF
TRBV18,TRBD1,few,TRBJ1-2,TGTGCCAGCTCATCCGGGACAGGATCTAACTATGGCTACACCTTC,CASSSGTGSNYGYTF